This T cell receptor (beta chain) was profiled in a study of blood T cell repertoires in COVID-19. Study as a whole: T cells, B-cell-depleted T cells, or PBMCs provided the cDNA or gDNA that served as material.

Participants were placed into cohorts based on the clinical history they reported. CDR1 is SGHNT and CDR2 is YYREEE in the germline V gene (reference sequence). The junction had 7 bases not matched to a gene; V was cut back by 1 base and J by 4 bases. The CDR3 runs 15 residues. The method was immunoSEQ multiplex PCR; TCRdb's version includes in-frame clones alone and lacks a portion of them. Of 400,000 or so clones listed, approximately 89% are singletons. The clonotype comes from a man aged 40-50 years in a cohort exposed to, infected with or recovered from COVID-19 (not recorded which). Sequencing input: PBMCs or T cells enriched from blood (not recorded which). The genes are TRBV5-4 and TRBJ2-5; 7 nucleotides align to TRBD2. The chain's CDR3 is CASSLFLGEGETQYF. CDR3 bases: TGTGCCAGCAGCTTGTTTTTAGGGGAGGGAGAGACCCAGTACTTC.